A single TCR beta chain is shown here with its context. V lost 5 bases to trimming and J lost 2 bases; unmatched junction nucleotides: 9. CDR3 length: 16 residues. CDR1 is SGHRS, CDR2 YFSETQ, per germline. Per the original data handling: The authors estimated nucleated cell counts from reference gene primer amplification. Assay: immunoSEQ multiplex PCR; the TCRdb copy retains only in-frame clones and omits some. That table furnishes V, J and clone size, whereas the DNA furnished D and trimming. The sample lists 200,000 to 300,000 clones, 70% to 90% occurring once. This sample was taken from a study of blood T cell repertoires in COVID-19. Study-level information: The samples span acute and convalescent COVID-19 from the United States, Italy and Spain. T cells, B-cell-depleted T cells, or PBMCs provided the cDNA or gDNA that served as material.

This chain joins TRBV5-1 and TRBJ2-7; 11 bases align to TRBD2. The sample taken for sequencing was peripheral blood. The TCR comes from a woman aged 55 to 70 with active or convalescent COVID-19. CDR3 region: CASRGLAGGSPYEQYF. The DNA for the CDR3 is TGCGCCAGCAGGGGATTAGCGGGAGGGTCCCCCTACGAGCAGTACTTC.